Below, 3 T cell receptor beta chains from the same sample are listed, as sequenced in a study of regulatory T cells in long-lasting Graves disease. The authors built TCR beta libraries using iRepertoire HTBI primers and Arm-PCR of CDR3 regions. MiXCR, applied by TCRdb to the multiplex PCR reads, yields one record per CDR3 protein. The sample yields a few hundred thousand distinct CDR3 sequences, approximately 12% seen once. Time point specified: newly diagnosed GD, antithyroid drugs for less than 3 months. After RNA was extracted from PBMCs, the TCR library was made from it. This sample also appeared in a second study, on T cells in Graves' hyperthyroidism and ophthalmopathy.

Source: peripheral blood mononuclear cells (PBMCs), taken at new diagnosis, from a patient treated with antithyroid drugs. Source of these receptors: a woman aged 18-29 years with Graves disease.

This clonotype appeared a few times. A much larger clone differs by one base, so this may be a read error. DNA for the CDR3: TGTGCCAGCAGTGACTCTAGCGGGGGGGCAGATACGCAGTATTTT. Encoded protein: CASSDSSGGADTQYF. This rearrangement joins TRBV6-4 to TRBJ2-3, with 11 bases identical to TRBD2. CDR1 and CDR2 (germline): MRHNA, SNTAGT. Losses at the gene ends were 0 bases for V and 4 bases for J; bases not matched to a gene: 0. The CDR3 sequence is 15 residues long.

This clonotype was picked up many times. The CDR3 loop reads CSGGMGNTEAFF. For the CDR3, the DNA is TGTTCGGGGGGGATGGGAAACACTGAAGCTTTCTTT. This chain joins TRBV2 and TRBJ1-1, with a tentative D call TRBD1 (5 bases). Per the germline V gene, CDR1 is SNHLY and CDR2 is FYNNEI. This CDR3 spans 12 amino acids.

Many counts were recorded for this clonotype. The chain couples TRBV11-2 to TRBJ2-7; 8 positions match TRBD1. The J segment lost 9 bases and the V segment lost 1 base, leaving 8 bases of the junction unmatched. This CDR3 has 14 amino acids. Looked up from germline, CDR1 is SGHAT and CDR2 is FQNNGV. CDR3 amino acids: CASSLAGQGFAQYF. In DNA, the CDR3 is TGTGCCAGCAGCTTAGCCGGACAGGGTTTCGCGCAGTACTTC.